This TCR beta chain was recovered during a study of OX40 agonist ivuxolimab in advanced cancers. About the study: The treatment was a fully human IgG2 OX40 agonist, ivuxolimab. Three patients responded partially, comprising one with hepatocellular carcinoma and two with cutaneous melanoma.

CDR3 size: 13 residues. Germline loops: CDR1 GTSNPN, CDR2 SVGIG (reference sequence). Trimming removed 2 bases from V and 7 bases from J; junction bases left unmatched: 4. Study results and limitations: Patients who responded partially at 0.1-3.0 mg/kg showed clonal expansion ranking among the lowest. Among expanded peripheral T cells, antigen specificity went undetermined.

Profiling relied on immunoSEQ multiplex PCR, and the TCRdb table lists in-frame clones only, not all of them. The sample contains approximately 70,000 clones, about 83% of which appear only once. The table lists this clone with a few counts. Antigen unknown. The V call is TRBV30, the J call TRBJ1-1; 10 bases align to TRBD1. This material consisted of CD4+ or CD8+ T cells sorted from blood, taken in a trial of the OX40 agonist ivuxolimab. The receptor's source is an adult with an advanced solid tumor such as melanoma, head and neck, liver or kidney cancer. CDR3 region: CAWSSRTGGEAFF. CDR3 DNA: TGTGCCTGGAGTTCGCGGACAGGGGGTGAAGCTTTCTTT. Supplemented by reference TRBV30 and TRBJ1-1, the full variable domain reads SQTIHQWPATLVQPVGSPLSLECTVEGTSNPNLYWYRQAAGRGLQLLFYSVGIGQISSEVPQNLSASRPQDRQFILSSKKLLLSDSGFYLCAWSSRTGGEAFFGQGTRLTVV.